The TCR beta chain described here comes from a study of PD-1 blockade in classical Hodgkin lymphoma. CDR3 length: 15 amino acids. V lost 7 bases, J lost 0 bases, and 15 bases lay in between. CDR1 is MNHEY, CDR2 SMNVEV, per germline (reference sequence). Whole-study results and caveats: The study found that TCR diversity rose significantly by C4D1 in CD4+ but not CD8+ cells. Complete responders possessed baseline diversity comparable to newly diagnosed patients. Although disease activity or prior therapy may be involved, causes of the repertoire differences remain undefined.

The assay was immunoSEQ multiplex PCR, and TCRdb's table has in-frame clones only and misses some. The table includes around 19,000 clones, roughly four fifths detected once. Each patient experienced a relapse that followed autologous stem cell transplantation, and brentuximab vedotin exposure varied. As regards this clone: Antigen unknown.

The rearrangement uses TRBV27 and TRBJ1-2, with TRBD1 as a possible D gene (5 bases). The source of this sequence is a human donor with classical Hodgkin lymphoma. The sequenced sample was peripheral blood mononuclear cells (PBMCs), obtained before the second cycle of nivolumab. This chain's CDR3 is CASKLVATANYGYTF. The CDR3 DNA reads TGTGCCAGCAAACTGGTGGCGACAGCTAACTATGGCTACACCTTC.